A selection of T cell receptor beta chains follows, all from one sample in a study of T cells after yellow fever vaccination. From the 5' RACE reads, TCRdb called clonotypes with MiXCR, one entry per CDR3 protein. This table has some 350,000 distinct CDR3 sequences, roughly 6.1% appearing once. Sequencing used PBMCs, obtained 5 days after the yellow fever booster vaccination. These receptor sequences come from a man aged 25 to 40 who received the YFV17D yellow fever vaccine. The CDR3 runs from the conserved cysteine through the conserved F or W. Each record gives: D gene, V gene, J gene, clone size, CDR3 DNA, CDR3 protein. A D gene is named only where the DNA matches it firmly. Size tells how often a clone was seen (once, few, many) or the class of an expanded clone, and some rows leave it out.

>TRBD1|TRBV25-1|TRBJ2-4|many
TGTGCCAGCAGTGAAAGATATGGGACAGGGGGCGTTGGCATTCAGTACTTC
CASSERYGTGGVGIQYF
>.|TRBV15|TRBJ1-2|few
TGTGCCACCAGCAGAGATGCCAACTATGGCTACACCTTC
CATSRDANYGYTF
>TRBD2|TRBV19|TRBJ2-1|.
TGTGCCAGTAATACACTAGCGGGAGGGAGCCATGAGCAGTTCTTC
CASNTLAGGSHEQFF
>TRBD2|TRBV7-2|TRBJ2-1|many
TGTGCCAGCAGCCAGACTAGCGGGGGGTACAATGAGCAGTTCTTC
CASSQTSGGYNEQFF
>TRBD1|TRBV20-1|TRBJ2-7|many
TGCAGTGCTAGAGATAGGGACAGGGGTTCCTACGAGCAGTACTTC
CSARDRDRGSYEQYF
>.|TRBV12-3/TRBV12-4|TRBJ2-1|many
TGTGCCAGCAGTTTCAGCTCTCCTGGTGAGCAGTTCTTC
CASSFSSPGEQFF
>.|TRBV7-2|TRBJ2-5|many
TGTGCCAGCAGCTTCACCCCCTGGGGGTTAGGGGAGACCCAGTACTTC
CASSFTPWGLGETQYF
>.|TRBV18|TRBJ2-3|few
TGTGCCAGCTCACCATCTTACACAGATACGCAGTATTTT
CASSPSYTDTQYF
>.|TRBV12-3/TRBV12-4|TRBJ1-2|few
TGTGCCAGCCCCGGGGGGGGCGGCTACACCTTC
CASPGGGGYTF
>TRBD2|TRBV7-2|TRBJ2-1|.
TGTGCCAGCAGCTTGGAGACTAGCGGACTCAATGAGCAGTTCTTC
CASSLETSGLNEQFF
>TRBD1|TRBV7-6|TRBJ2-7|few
TGTGCCAGCAGCTTAGTGGCACAGGGGGGCGAGCAGTACTTC
CASSLVAQGGEQYF
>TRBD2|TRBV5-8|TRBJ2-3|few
TGTGCCAGCAGCGGGAGGGGCCGGGACAGCACAGATACGCAGTATTTT
CASSGRGRDSTDTQYF
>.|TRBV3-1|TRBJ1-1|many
TGTGCCAGCAGCCGATTGGATTCTTTGGGTGAAGCTTTCTTT
CASSRLDSLGEAFF
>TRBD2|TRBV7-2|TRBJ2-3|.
TGTGCCAGCAGCACAAACCTAGCGGGGGTCACAGATACGCAGTATTTT
CASSTNLAGVTDTQYF
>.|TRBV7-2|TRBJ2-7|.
TGTGCCAGCAGCCGCCCCTCGAAGGGGCACGAGCAGTACTTC
CASSRPSKGHEQYF
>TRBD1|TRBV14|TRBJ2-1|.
TGTGCCAGCAGCCAAGGAAGGACAGGGCGTTACAATGAGCAGTTCTTC
CASSQGRTGRYNEQFF
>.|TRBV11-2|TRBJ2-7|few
TGTGCCAGCTCCCGTCCTAGCGCGTCCTACGAGCAGTACTTC
CASSRPSASYEQYF
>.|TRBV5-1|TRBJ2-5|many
TGCGCCAGCAGCTTGATCTCGGAGACCCAGTACTTC
CASSLISETQYF
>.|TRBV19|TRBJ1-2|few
TGTGCCAGTAGTATAGACCACGCGGGACTCTATGGCTACACCTTC
CASSIDHAGLYGYTF
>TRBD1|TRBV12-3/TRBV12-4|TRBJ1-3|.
TGTGCCAGCAGTTCCGGGACAGGAGGTGGAAACACCATATATTTT
CASSSGTGGGNTIYF